The clone carrying this T cell receptor beta chain was observed many times. Its antigen is undetermined. The read ends 3 residues early relative to the CDR3; the germline J gene fills the gap. The entry originates in a study of T cell clonality in common variable immunodeficiency. Findings of the study overall: Reportedly, TCR beta sequences from common variable immunodeficiency showed fewer deletions and N-nucleotide insertions.

Germline V CDR1 and CDR2: DFQATT, SNEGSKA (reference sequence). This CDR3 region has 14 residues. J gave up 4 bases and V 2 bases, and 5 bases lay outside the gene matches. Produced via immunoSEQ multiplex PCR; TCRdb's table is partial and in-frame only. The repertoire consists of 45,000 to 70,000 clones, none detected only once. Material for sequencing was peripheral blood mononuclear cells. The V and J genes are TRBV20-1 and TRBJ1-5; TRBD1 aligns across 7 bases. The TCR sequence derives from a person aged 18-70 years in good health. CDR3 bases read: TGCAGTGCTAGACGGGGACAGAGAAATCAGCCC. Translation gives CSARRGQRNQP. From start to end, the CDR3 is CSARRGQRNQPQHF.